These T cell receptor beta chains were read from a single sample in a study of blood T cell repertoires in COVID-19. The data were produced by immunoSEQ multiplex PCR, yet TCRdb's version contains in-frame clones alone and is incomplete. The sample lists approximately 150,000 clones; more than 75% were seen once. The specimen sequenced was peripheral blood. Receptors were obtained from a human donor in a cohort sampled during active COVID-19. The CDR3 runs from the conserved cysteine through the conserved F or W. The D gene is left open where the match is weak. Size values are once, few and many counts, or a class for expanded clones, and some rows have none.

d_call	clone_size	v_call	j_call	cdr3_nt	cdr3_aa
-	-	TRBV15	TRBJ2-2	TGTGCCACCTTAAGAGGAGGGATAGGGAACACCGGGGAGCTGTTTTTT	CATLRGGIGNTGELFF
TRBD2	-	TRBV30	TRBJ2-1	TGTGCCTGGAGTTTGCGGGGGATGTTCAATGAGCAGTTCTTC	CAWSLRGMFNEQFF
TRBD1	once	TRBV12-5	TRBJ1-1	TGTGCTAGTGGTTTGGTATTTGGGGGACGGACAGGGGAACCCACTGAAGCTTTCTTT	CASGLVFGGRTGEPTEAFF
-	-	TRBV11-3	TRBJ2-7	TGTGCCAGCAGCTCCGGACAAGGCTCCTACGAGCAGTACTTC	CASSSGQGSYEQYF
-	-	TRBV30	TRBJ2-1	TGTGCCTGGAGGCCCTGGTGGGTAGCGAACACCAATGAGCAGTTCTTC	CAWRPWWVANTNEQFF
-	-	TRBV15	TRBJ1-1	TGTGCCACCAGCCGCCTGCCAGGCCTCTTGAACACTGAAGCTTTCTTT	CATSRLPGLLNTEAFF
TRBD1	-	TRBV3-1/TRBV3-2	TRBJ2-4	TGTGCCAGCAGCTCACAGGGGGGCAAAAACATTCAGTACTTC	CASSSQGGKNIQYF
-	-	TRBV6-6	TRBJ2-2	TGTGCCAGCAGTCTCCGGGACTCTCTAGGTACCGGGGAGCTGTTTTTT	CASSLRDSLGTGELFF
-	-	TRBV7-2	TRBJ2-1	TGTGCCAGCAGCGCAGCGTACAATGAGCAGTTCTTC	CASSAAYNEQFF
TRBD2	-	TRBV29-1	TRBJ2-1	TGCAGCGTTGACCAACTAGCGGTGGGTTACAATGAGCAGTTCTTC	CSVDQLAVGYNEQFF
TRBD2	-	TRBV5-1	TRBJ2-3	TGCGCCAGCAGCACCGGACTAGCGGGAGGGCCTGAGACGCAGTATTTT	CASSTGLAGGPETQYF
TRBD1	-	TRBV24-1	TRBJ1-6	TGTGCCACCAGTGACCGGGACAGAGGCCATAATTCACCCCTCCACTTT	CATSDRDRGHNSPLHF
-	-	TRBV5-3	TRBJ2-1	TGTGCCAGAAGCCCGGTAGGTGGCGGGACGCTGCCGAGCTCCTACAATGAGCAGTTCTTC	CARSPVGGGTLPSSYNEQFF
TRBD1	-	TRBV6-5	TRBJ2-7	TGTGCCATCAGCAGGATAGGACAGGCCGAGCAGTACTTC	CAISRIGQAEQYF
-	few	TRBV6-5	TRBJ1-5	TGTGCCAGCACCGGACAGATCAATCAGCCCCAGCATTTT	CASTGQINQPQHF
TRBD1	-	TRBV6-5	TRBJ2-7	TGTGCCAGCACAGTGGGCAGGGGGACCTACGAGCAGTACTTC	CASTVGRGTYEQYF
TRBD1	-	TRBV14	TRBJ1-2	TGTGCCAGCAGCCTATCAGGGGGGATCCCCATAACGGCAGAGGGCTACACCTTC	CASSLSGGIPITAEGYTF
-	-	TRBV24-1	TRBJ2-3	TGTGCCACGGAGGGCACAGATACGCAGTATTTT	CATEGTDTQYF
TRBD1	-	TRBV5-4	TRBJ2-2	TGTGCCAGCAGCTATACCGGGACAGGGAACACCGGGGAGCTGTTTTTT	CASSYTGTGNTGELFF
TRBD1	-	TRBV28	TRBJ2-1	TGTGCCAGCAGTTTTGGGACAGGGCCCCGGGATGAGCAGTTCTTC	CASSFGTGPRDEQFF
TRBD2	-	TRBV30	TRBJ2-5	TGTGCCTGGAGTGTATGGGAGGGACTAGCGGGGGGGCTAGAGACCCAGTACTTC	CAWSVWEGLAGGLETQYF
-	-	TRBV27	TRBJ2-1	TGTGCCAGCAGCCTTTCGGGAGACCCTTACAATGAGCAGTTCTTC	CASSLSGDPYNEQFF
-	-	TRBV5-1	TRBJ2-2	TGCGCCAGCAGCTTAAGTCGGACAGTAAGCACCGGGGAGCTGTTTTTT	CASSLSRTVSTGELFF
-	-	TRBV14	TRBJ2-1	TGTGCCAGCAGCCATTATCCGGGAGAAGCGAAACAGTTCTTC	CASSHYPGEAKQFF
TRBD1	once	TRBV19	TRBJ1-4	TGTGCCAGTAGTATTGGTTTTGGGACAGGGGCGATCACTGAAAAACTGTTTTTT	CASSIGFGTGAITEKLFF
-	-	TRBV5-1	TRBJ1-1	TGCGCCAGCAGCGCTGACAGCATGAACACTGAAGCTTTCTTT	CASSADSMNTEAFF
-	-	TRBV11-2	TRBJ2-7	TGTGCCAGCAGCCCAGGGGCAGGATTAGCCTACGAGCAGTACTTC	CASSPGAGLAYEQYF
-	-	TRBV28	TRBJ1-5	TGTGCCAGCAGTTTTTCCGATCAGCCCCAGCATTTT	CASSFSDQPQHF
TRBD1	-	TRBV5-1	TRBJ1-1	TGCGCCAGCAGCTTATCTACAATCCTGGGGACAGGGATGAACACTGAAGCTTTCTTT	CASSLSTILGTGMNTEAFF
TRBD1	-	TRBV11-2	TRBJ1-1	TGTGCCAGCAGCTTGAACAGGGGCGAAGCTTTCTTT	CASSLNRGEAFF
-	-	TRBV3-1/TRBV3-2	TRBJ2-2	TGTGCCAGCAGCCAAGTTCACCAGGGAGGCACCGGGGAGCTGTTTTTT	CASSQVHQGGTGELFF
TRBD1	-	TRBV3-1/TRBV3-2	TRBJ1-2	TGTGCCAGCAACAAAAGGACAGGGGGCCGGTATGGCTACACCTTC	CASNKRTGGRYGYTF
TRBD2	-	TRBV7-2	TRBJ2-7	TGTGCCAGCAGCAAGACCGCTAGCGGGTACGAGCAGTACTTC	CASSKTASGYEQYF
TRBD2	-	TRBV5-4	TRBJ2-1	TGTGCCAGCACCCCGGGGGGGGCGGAGGGCCTTTACAATGAGCAGTTCTTC	CASTPGGAEGLYNEQFF
TRBD2	-	TRBV6-1	TRBJ2-4	TGTGCCAGCAGGGAAAGCGGGGGCCCGTCGGCCCCAAACATTCAGTACTTC	CASRESGGPSAPNIQYF
TRBD1	-	TRBV5-8	TRBJ2-3	TGTGCCAGCAGCGATAGGACAGGGACCCCTTTCACAGATACGCAGTATTTT	CASSDRTGTPFTDTQYF
-	-	TRBV5-1	TRBJ1-1	TGCGCCAGCAGCTTGGTGTTCGGCAGGGTGAGGACTGAAGCTTTCTTT	CASSLVFGRVRTEAFF
TRBD1	-	TRBV27	TRBJ2-3	TGTGCCACTGGACAGGGCACAGATACGCAGTATTTT	CATGQGTDTQYF
TRBD1	-	TRBV7-9	TRBJ1-5	TGTGCCAGCAGCTTAGGCGGGACAGAAAATCAGCCCCAGCATTTT	CASSLGGTENQPQHF